This T cell receptor (beta chain) was obtained from a study of blood T cell repertoires in COVID-19. Study-level information: There were acute and convalescent COVID-19 samples, and they came from the United States, Italy and Spain.

This clone showed up just a few times. The CDR3 runs 14 residues. The V end was cut by 1 base, the J end by 4 bases, with 10 bases between. Germline V gives CDR1 SEHNR, CDR2 FQNEAQ (reference sequence). Original processing methods: Estimation of nucleated cell counts was performed using reference gene primer amplification. Method: immunoSEQ multiplex PCR; TCRdb's copy keeps in-frame clones and lacks some. V and J calls and clone size are copied from that table; D and trimming were computed from the DNA. The profile shows 90,000 to 140,000 clones, roughly 80% of them singletons. The receptor was derived from a woman older than 75 with acute or convalescent COVID-19. The sample was peripheral blood. The gene calls are TRBV7-9 and TRBJ1-2; TRBD1 might be the D (5 bases). The CDR3 DNA sequence: TGTGCCAGCAGCTTAGATAAGGGGTCCTATGGCTACACCTTC. This gives the protein CASSLDKGSYGYTF.